The subject of this entry is one TCR beta chain. Its antigen is undetermined. These data come from a study of shared clonotypes between healthy human individuals. It was across several immunoSEQ plates that each subset's genomic DNA was evenly split. The table came from immunoSEQ multiplex PCR; TCRdb's copy has only in-frame clones and leaves some out. The sample gives around 2.3 million clones, approximately 96% of which show up once; around 0.13% is in the top ten. Study-wide results and caveats: Shared clonotypes: about 5.3% naive CD4, under 4% naive CD8, around 2.4% memory CD4, about 0.4% memory CD8.

This receptor was identified in a man aged 18-30 years in good health. The specimen was naive CD4+ T cells sorted from blood. Subset: CD45RA+ positively selected.

CDR3 DNA: TGTGCCAGCAGCAGGGGGGGGATCACAGATACGCAGTATTTT. Amino acid sequence: CASSRGGITDTQYF. The chain is built from TRBV14 and TRBJ2-3, with a weak D call TRBD2 (7 bases). V dropped 5 bases and J dropped 2 bases, with 11 bases sitting between them. The germline V gene has CDR1 SGHDN and CDR2 FVKESK. The CDR3 sequence is 14 residues long.